This is a list of T cell receptor beta chains from one sample in a study of T cells in Graves' hyperthyroidism and ophthalmopathy. TCRdb called the multiplex PCR reads again in MiXCR, with one record for every CDR3 protein. The table has about 640,000 distinct CDR3 sequences, 45% seen once. The sample comprised peripheral blood or thyroid tissue (not recorded which). The receptor source for this set is an adult man with Graves' disease, either hyperthyroidism or ophthalmopathy (not recorded which). Both conserved end residues are part of each CDR3. Each record gives: J gene, V gene, CDR3 length, CDR3 protein.

>TRBJ2-7|TRBV5-1|15
CASSLGQGASYEQYF
>TRBJ1-2|TRBV29-1|11
CSGLGTGGYTF
>TRBJ1-5|TRBV19|15
CASRQGATSNQPQHF
>TRBJ2-7|TRBV10-3|18
CASSFPCDRGGSSYEQYF
>TRBJ1-1|TRBV9|12
CASSGPRTVAFF
>TRBJ1-5|TRBV12-3/TRBV12-4|15
CASSQGRQGNQPQHF
>TRBJ2-6|TRBV6-5|15
CASRARASGANVLTF
>TRBJ2-5|TRBV24-1|17
CASRIVGLAGDQETQYF
>TRBJ1-2|TRBV7-2|16
CASSLVTGGASYGYTF
>TRBJ1-3|TRBV6-5|16
CASSYSPGGTGNTIYF
>TRBJ1-4|TRBV7-9|15
CASRRIPDRDEKLFF
>TRBJ2-7|TRBV20-1|15
CSASRAGVYPYEQYF
>TRBJ1-3|TRBV12-3/TRBV12-4|14
CASSPLGSGNTIYF
>TRBJ1-1|TRBV6-5|13
CASSYSGVAEAFF
>TRBJ2-5|TRBV9|14
CASSPPGHRETQYF
>TRBJ1-1|TRBV12-3/TRBV12-4|11
CASTSYGEAFF
>TRBJ1-4|TRBV13|14
CASSLVADNEKLFF
>TRBJ2-2|TRBV29-1|15
CSVETRQGAAGELFF
>TRBJ1-5|TRBV7-9|11
CASSLEETQHF
>TRBJ1-6|TRBV7-2|14
CASTSGQALSPLHF
>TRBJ2-7|TRBV25-1|13
CASSDGLADDQYF
>TRBJ2-7|TRBV2|17
CASSSIGGASGDYEQYF
>TRBJ2-2|TRBV2|16
CASSPSMGYGTGELFF
>TRBJ1-4|TRBV9|15
CASTPGLGAGEKLFF
>TRBJ1-1|TRBV9|16
CASSPKPGQADAEAFF
>TRBJ2-5|TRBV19|13
CASSIDQGETQYF
>TRBJ1-6|TRBV10-1|14
CASSESGRGSPLHF
>TRBJ1-5|TRBV10-3|13
CAISSRDNQPQHF
>TRBJ1-5|TRBV10-3|14
CAISEDQGGQPQHF
>TRBJ1-1|TRBV12-3/TRBV12-4|14
CASSLAGHPGGAFF
>TRBJ1-2|TRBV7-1|15
CASSSLDRASGGYTF
>TRBJ1-2|TRBV19|15
CAGSMSPGPNYGYTF
>TRBJ1-1|TRBV10-3|14
CAISESVGITEAFF
>TRBJ1-1|TRBV6-6|15
CASSYGGGGITEAFF
>TRBJ1-2|TRBV10-3|17
CAISEPDMGAFNYGYTF
>TRBJ1-2|TRBV10-3|13
CAISEGRGDGYTF
>TRBJ1-4|TRBV10-3|13
CAISGQGPEKLFF
>TRBJ1-4|TRBV10-3|14
CAISDPQGFEKLFF
>TRBJ1-2|TRBV12-3/TRBV12-4|13
CASSPGTHYGYTF
>TRBJ1-6|TRBV7-9|14
CASSPLGGPSPLHF
>TRBJ1-2|TRBV29-1|14
CSVELQAPNYGYTF
>TRBJ1-5|TRBV3-1|15
CASSQAAGEDQPQHF
>TRBJ2-7|TRBV2|13
CASRWQGVYEQYF
>TRBJ1-2|TRBV11-1|17
CASSSPVTGTNFYGYTF
>TRBJ1-6|TRBV2|14
CASSAIQGNSPLHF
>TRBJ2-2|TRBV2|16
CASSPRSGGADGELFF
>TRBJ1-2|TRBV10-3|16
CAISPRQGGLYYGYTF
>TRBJ2-5|TRBV20-1|14
CSARVTGGGETQYF
>TRBJ1-6|TRBV12-3/TRBV12-4|15
CASSWGQGNNSPLHF
>TRBJ1-1|TRBV7-9|15
CASSLYWGGDTEAFF
>TRBJ1-4|TRBV7-9|17
CASSSGLVAGDNEKLFF
>TRBJ1-2|TRBV9|15
CASSEGTALFYGYTF
>TRBJ1-1|TRBV19|13
CASALGWADEAFF
>TRBJ2-7|TRBV7-9|12
CASSRQLDEQYF